This is a list of T cell receptor beta chains from one sample in a study of tumor and adjacent non-tumor tissue in lung cancer. One entry per CDR3 protein, called by TCRdb with MiXCR from the multiplex PCR reads. The table records about 76,000 distinct CDR3 sequences, nearly 70% of them present only once. The specimen sequenced was lung tumor tissue. The receptors stem from a woman between 70 and 85 years old with non-small cell lung cancer. Each CDR3 is given with its conserved first and last residue. The D gene is left open where the match is weak. Size tells how often a clone was seen (once, few, many) or the class of an expanded clone, and some rows leave it out.

V,size,D,J,DNA,CDR3
TRBV6-5,-,-,TRBJ1-3,TGTGCCATCGGTTTGGGACGTTCGAGCTCTGGAAACACCATATATTTT,CAIGLGRSSSGNTIYF
TRBV6-2/TRBV6-3,once,-,TRBJ2-7,TGTGCCACCAGTTACGCGGAAGGGTCCTACGAGCAGTACTTC,CATSYAEGSYEQYF
TRBV6-5,-,-,TRBJ2-6,TGTGCCAGCAGTTCTACTAGATCTTGGGTCAACGCCCTGACTTTC,CASSSTRSWVNALTF
TRBV30,-,-,TRBJ2-6,TGTGCCTGGAATTCTACAAGGTCTGGGGCCAACGTCCTGGCTTTC,CAWNSTRSGANVLAF
TRBV10-2,once,-,TRBJ1-2,TGCGTCAGCAGGACCACAGAAGTGTATGACTACACCTTC,CVSRTTEVYDYTF
TRBV6-1,once,-,TRBJ2-3,TGTACCAGCAGTGCGTATGAAGTCGCAGGCACAGATACGCAGTATTTT,CTSSAYEVAGTDTQYF
TRBV6-2/TRBV6-3,-,-,TRBJ2-7,TGTGCCAGCAGACGGACGAATTCCTACGAGCAGTACTTC,CASRRTNSYEQYF
TRBV29-1,-,-,TRBJ1-1,TGCAGCGTACCTACCGAGACACAAGAAGCTTTCTTT,CSVPTETQEAFF
TRBV6-5,-,-,TRBJ1-5,TGTGCCAGCAGTAACAAACAGGGACCGACAGATATGCAGCATTTT,CASSNKQGPTDMQHF
TRBV29-1,medium-sized,-,TRBJ2-7,TGCAGCGTCCGTAAGACCACAGGATACTACGAGCAGTACTTC,CSVRKTTGYYEQYF
TRBV28,few,-,TRBJ2-7,TGTGCCAGCAGCTTACCCGAGCCCCACGAGCAGTACTTC,CASSLPEPHEQYF
TRBV11-1,medium-sized,TRBD2,TRBJ2-1,TGTGCCAGCAGCTCCAGACTAGCTGACTACAATGAGCAGTTCTTC,CASSSRLADYNEQFF
TRBV11-1,-,TRBD2,TRBJ2-1,TGTGCCAGCAGCGTGACCGGGAGGGGGGGTCGGGAGCAGTTCTTC,CASSVTGRGGREQFF
TRBV5-4,-,-,TRBJ2-1,TGTGCCAGCAGCCCAGTGAGGGCCACGGATGAGCAATTCTTC,CASSPVRATDEQFF
TRBV20-1,few,-,TRBJ2-1,TGCAGTGCTATCTGGGCCACCCTGAGTGAGCAGTTCTTC,CSAIWATLSEQFF
TRBV29-1,-,-,TRBJ2-1,TGCAGCGTAAAACGGCAGGGCTTAAATGAGCAATACTTC,CSVKRQGLNEQYF
TRBV29-1,many,-,TRBJ2-1,TGCAGCGTTGACGGGACTTCAAACAATGAGCAGTTCTTC,CSVDGTSNNEQFF
TRBV20-1,medium-sized,-,TRBJ2-1,TGCAGTGCTAGCGGAGAGCTCGGGCAGTTCTTC,CSASGELGQFF
TRBV6-6,-,TRBD2,TRBJ2-4,TGTGCCAGTGCGGGGGGCAATTATTCCATTCAGTACTTC,CASAGGNYSIQYF
TRBV6-5,-,-,TRBJ1-5,TGTGCCGGCCAGCCCCGGGCAGTGGGTAATCAGCCCCAGCACTTT,CAGQPRAVGNQPQHF
TRBV20-1,-,TRBD2,TRBJ2-7,TGCAGTGTTAGAGATACAAGCGGGAGCTCCTACGAGCAGTACTTC,CSVRDTSGSSYEQYF